These 20 T cell receptor beta chains came from one sample sequenced in a study of cytomegalovirus exposure and HLA in healthy donors. Vbeta (60) and Jbeta (13) primers were used in the PCR. Assay used: immunoSEQ multiplex PCR; TCRdb lists only in-frame clones, some missing. The sample has some 110,000 clones; 65% to 80% are singletons. Input material: PBMCs. All receptors come from a man younger than 40 in good health and CMV-seropositive.

V is TRBV4-1 and J is TRBJ2-7; 9 positions match TRBD1. Germline V gene sequence: CDR1 MGHRA, CDR2 YSYEKL. V lost 3 bases and J lost 3; bases outside the gene matches: 6. The CDR3 runs to 15 residues. CDR3: CASSQMPGQGYEQYF. For the CDR3, the DNA is TGCGCCAGCAGCCAGATGCCGGGACAGGGCTACGAGCAGTACTTC.

The V call is TRBV5-5, the J call TRBJ2-7, with 9 bases identical to TRBD2. This CDR3 comprises 17 residues. Germline CDR1 SGHKS, CDR2 YYEKEE (reference sequence). The ends lost 1 base at V and 2 bases at J; junction bases unmatched: 10. CDR3 region: CASSLMGSGGGAYEQYF. In DNA form, the CDR3 reads TGTGCCAGCAGCTTGATGGGAAGTGGCGGGGGGGCCTACGAGCAGTACTTC.

This clone was picked up many times. The chain is built from TRBV4-3 and TRBJ2-7; TRBD2 is a possible D gene (7 bases). The CDR3 loop spans 15 amino acids. Germline CDR1 reads LGHNA; CDR2 reads YSLEER. V was trimmed by 0 bases and J by 4 bases, leaving 13 bases between them. CDR3 DNA: TGCGCCAGCAGCCAAGAGTGGGGGAGGGGGTACGAGCAGTACTTC. This gives the protein CASSQEWGRGYEQYF.

This clone was recorded once. The rearrangement links TRBV2 to TRBJ1-2, with TRBD1 matching over 9 bases. Germline CDR1 SNHLY, CDR2 FYNNEI. Trimming removed 5 bases from V and 1 base from J; junction bases left unmatched: 2. The CDR3 consists of 14 residues. The CDR3 DNA sequence: TGTGCCAGCAGTCCGGGACAGGGTAACTATGGCTACACCTTC. Translating it yields CASSPGQGNYGYTF.

The CDR3 region is CAIASQEEDTQYF. The CDR3 coding sequence is TGTGCCATCGCTTCGCAGGAAGAGGATACGCAGTATTTT. The chain uses TRBV10-3 and TRBJ2-3; unclear D gene. V gave up 8 bases and J gave up 6 bases, with 15 bases separating them. This CDR3 has 13 amino acids. The germline CDR1 and CDR2 sequences are ENHRY and SYGVKD.

This chain uses TRBV9 with TRBJ2-1, with 15 bases lining up with TRBD2. J gave up 0 bases and V 3 bases, and 10 bases lay outside the gene matches. This CDR3 is 20 amino acids long. From germline, CDR1 is SGDLS and CDR2 YYNGEE. Here the CDR3 DNA reads TGTGCCAGCAGCGCTCCCGGGACTAGCGGGGGGTCGAGCTCCTACAATGAGCAGTTCTTC. It yields the protein CASSAPGTSGGSSSYNEQFF.

This chain links TRBV4-3 with TRBJ2-7; D possibly corresponds to TRBD1 (5 bases). With 0 bases removed from V and 1 base from J, the gap between germline ends came to 13 bases. CDR1 is LGHNA, CDR2 YSLEER, per germline. This CDR3 region has 16 residues. DNA of the CDR3: TGCGCCAGCAGCCAAGATAGTTACCAGGGATCCTACGAGCAGTACTTC. Translation: CASSQDSYQGSYEQYF.

The chain has TRBV6-1 and TRBJ1-5; TRBD1 aligns across 9 bases. The V and J ends lost 7 bases and 4 bases, in that order; junction bases with no gene match: 5. Germline CDR1 is MNHNS and CDR2 is SASEGT. The CDR3 is 14 residues long. CDR3 amino acids: CASKDRGGNQPQHF. The CDR3 nucleotides read TGTGCCAGCAAGGACAGGGGAGGAAATCAGCCCCAGCATTTT.

The chain has TRBV5-6 and TRBJ1-5; D is perhaps TRBD1 (6 bases). The germline V gene encodes CDR1 SGHDT and CDR2 YYEEEE. Trimming cost V 0 bases and J 7 bases, with 11 bases left between them. The CDR3 consists of 14 residues. CDR3: CASSLGGRGQPQHF. DNA of the CDR3: TGTGCCAGCAGCTTGGGGGGGCGCGGACAGCCCCAGCATTTT.

The CDR3: CASSSRQGRTGELFF. The CDR3 bases are TGTGCCAGCAGCTCCCGACAGGGAAGAACCGGGGAGCTGTTTTTT. The chain recombines TRBV11-2 with TRBJ2-2, with 7 bases fitting TRBD1. Trimming at V came to 4 bases and at J to 5 bases, leaving 7 bases not matched to a gene. CDR3 length: 15 residues. CDR1 and CDR2 from the germline V gene are SGHAT and FQNNGV.

This clone was observed a single time. V is TRBV7-2 and J is TRBJ1-2; D remains unclear. V lost 1 base and J lost 4, with 10 bases in between. This CDR3 is 14 amino acids long. The V gene's germline CDR1 is SGHTA and CDR2 FQGNSA. Here the CDR3 reads CASSLEGEAYGYTF. CDR3 sequence (DNA): TGTGCCAGCAGCTTAGAAGGTGAGGCCTATGGCTACACCTTC.

V gene TRBV6-5 combines with J gene TRBJ1-2; a possible D gene is TRBD1 (6 bases). Germline V lookup: CDR1 MNHEY, CDR2 SVGAGI. The CDR3 length is 13 residues. The V end was cut by 8 bases, the J end by 2 bases, with 12 bases between. Here the CDR3 reads CASGNRENYGYTF. In DNA, the CDR3 is TGTGCCAGCGGAAACAGGGAAAACTATGGCTACACCTTC.

The V and J genes are TRBV27 and TRBJ2-3, with 10 bases aligning to TRBD2. The V gene end was trimmed by 0 bases and the J gene end by 6 bases; junction bases not matched to a gene: 3. Germline V CDR1 and CDR2: MNHEY, SMNVEV (reference sequence). The CDR3 totals 15 residues. The CDR3 loop is CASSLSLAGRDTQYF. CDR3 DNA: TGTGCCAGCAGTTTATCACTAGCGGGGCGGGATACGCAGTATTTT.

The chain has TRBV5-1 and TRBJ1-2; 7 bases agree with TRBD1. The CDR3 loop spans 16 amino acids. V was pared by 3 bases and J by 3 bases, with 11 bases of the junction left unmatched. Germline CDR1 reads SGHRS; CDR2 reads YFSETQ. CDR3 DNA: TGCGCCAGCAGCTCGGACTATGACAGGGATCACTATGGCTACACCTTC. Protein product: CASSSDYDRDHYGYTF. The full variable domain, with the rest looked up from reference TRBV5-1 and TRBJ1-2, is KAGVTQTPRYLIKTRGQQVTLSCSPISGHRSVSWYQQTPGQGLQFLFEYFSETQRNKGNFPGRFSGRQFSNSRSEMNVSTLELGDSALYLCASSSDYDRDHYGYTFGSGTRLTVV.

This chain uses TRBV4-1 with TRBJ2-7; 7 nucleotides line up with TRBD1. This CDR3 is built from 13 residues. With 3 bases clipped from V and 6 bases from J, the junction kept 5 bases outside the gene matches. Looked up from germline, CDR1 is MGHRA and CDR2 is YSYEKL. CDR3 region: CASSHNSGGEQYF. The CDR3 DNA reads TGCGCCAGCAGCCATAATTCAGGGGGCGAGCAGTACTTC.

The chain couples TRBV7-2 to TRBJ1-1, with D hard to call. Germline loops: CDR1 SGHTA, CDR2 FQGNSA. The ends were cut back, 3 bases at V and 4 bases at J, with 12 bases in the middle. The CDR3 is made up of 14 amino acids. In nucleotides, the CDR3 is TGTGCCAGCAGCTTTACCACAGCGGCCACTGAAGCTTTCTTT. It codes for CASSFTTAATEAFF.

The table lists this clone with a few counts. V gene TRBV7-9 combines with J gene TRBJ2-1; 7 bases align to TRBD1. V lost 5 bases, J lost 0 bases, and 4 bases stayed unmatched. CDR3 length: 15 amino acids. Germline V lookup: CDR1 SEHNR, CDR2 FQNEAQ (reference sequence). In DNA form, the CDR3 reads TGTGCCAGCAGCCGGACAGGCCGCTCCTACAATGAGCAGTTCTTC. It is translated as CASSRTGRSYNEQFF.

The rearrangement uses TRBV10-3 and TRBJ2-2; D gene uncertain. V dropped 2 bases and J dropped 3 bases, with 4 bases sitting between them. The germline V gene encodes CDR1 ENHRY and CDR2 SYGVKD. This CDR3 spans 13 amino acids. The CDR3 nucleotides are TGTGCCATCAGTGAGAAGCACACCGGGGAGCTGTTTTTT. As protein: CAISEKHTGELFF.

This clone was picked up a small number of times. This chain links TRBV2 with TRBJ2-3, with D possibly TRBD1 on 5 matching bases. The CDR3 covers 14 residues. The germline V gene encodes CDR1 SNHLY and CDR2 FYNNEI. V was trimmed by 4 bases and J by 3 bases, leaving 11 bases between them. CDR3 loop: CASSVFQGTDTQYF. CDR3 DNA: TGTGCCAGCAGTGTTTTCCAGGGTACAGATACGCAGTATTTT.

This clone has more than one count but fewer than ten. V and J are TRBV2 and TRBJ2-3; D is perhaps TRBD2 (5 bases). Germline V gives CDR1 SNHLY, CDR2 FYNNEI. CDR3 length: 15 residues. The ends were cut back, 4 bases at V and 6 bases at J, with 17 bases in the middle. This CDR3 reads CASSALGLAFDTQYF. CDR3 nucleotide sequence: TGTGCCAGCAGTGCCCTTGGTCTAGCTTTCGATACGCAGTATTTT.